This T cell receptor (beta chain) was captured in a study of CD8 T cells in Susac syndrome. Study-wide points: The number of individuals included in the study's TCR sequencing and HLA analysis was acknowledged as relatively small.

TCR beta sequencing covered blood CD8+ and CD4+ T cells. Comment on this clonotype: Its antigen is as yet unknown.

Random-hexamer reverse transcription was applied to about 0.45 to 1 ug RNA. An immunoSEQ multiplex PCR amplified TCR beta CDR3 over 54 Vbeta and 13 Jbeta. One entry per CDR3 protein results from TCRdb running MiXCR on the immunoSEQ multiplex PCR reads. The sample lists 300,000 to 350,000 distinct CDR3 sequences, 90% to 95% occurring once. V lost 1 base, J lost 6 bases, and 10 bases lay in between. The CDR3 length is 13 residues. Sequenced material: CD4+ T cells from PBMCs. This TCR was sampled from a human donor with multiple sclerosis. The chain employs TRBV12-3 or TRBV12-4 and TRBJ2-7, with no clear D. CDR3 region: CASSLVGIGEQYF. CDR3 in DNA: TGTGCCAGCAGTTTAGTAGGGATCGGCGAGCAGTACTTC.